This T cell receptor beta chain came from a study of blood T cell repertoires in COVID-19. The authors' processing: For nucleated cells, counts were estimated from reference gene primer amplification. Using immunoSEQ multiplex PCR, the repertoire was profiled, and TCRdb retains in-frame clones only, with some absent. The D gene and trimming were derived from the DNA, and the V and J assignments and clone size from that table. The table shows some 420,000 clones, with 80% to 90% occurring only once. In the case of this clone: One end of the junction is discordant with germline, which a read error may explain.

Each participant's cohort was designated according to participant-reported clinical history. Sequencing was done on a sample of PBMCs or T cells enriched from blood (not recorded which). This TCR was sampled from a man in his thirties or forties who had recovered from COVID-19.

CDR3 sequence (DNA): TGTGCCAGCAGGGAAGGGACAGCCCAAGAGACCCAGTACTTC. As protein: CASREGTAQETQYF. This chain connects TRBV6-1 to TRBJ2-5; TRBD1 aligns across 7 bases. Germline V CDR1 and CDR2: MNHNS, SASEGT. This CDR3 spans 14 amino acids.